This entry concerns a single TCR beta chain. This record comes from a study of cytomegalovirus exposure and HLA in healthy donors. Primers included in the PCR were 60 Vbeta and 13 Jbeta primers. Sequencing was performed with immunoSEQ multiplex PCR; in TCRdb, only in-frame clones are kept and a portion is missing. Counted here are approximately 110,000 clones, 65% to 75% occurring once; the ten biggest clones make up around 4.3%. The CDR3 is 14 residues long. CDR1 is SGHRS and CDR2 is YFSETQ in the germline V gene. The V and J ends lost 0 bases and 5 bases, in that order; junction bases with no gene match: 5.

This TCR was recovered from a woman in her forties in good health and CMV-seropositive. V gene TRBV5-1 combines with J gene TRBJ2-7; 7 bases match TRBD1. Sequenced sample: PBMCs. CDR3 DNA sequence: TGCGCCAGCAGCTTGGGTCAGGGGGTCCACGAGCAGTACTTC. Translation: CASSLGQGVHEQYF. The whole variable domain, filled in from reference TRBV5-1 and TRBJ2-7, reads KAGVTQTPRYLIKTRGQQVTLSCSPISGHRSVSWYQQTPGQGLQFLFEYFSETQRNKGNFPGRFSGRQFSNSRSEMNVSTLELGDSALYLCASSLGQGVHEQYFGPGTRLTVT.